The sequence of this TCR beta chain was determined in a study of CD8 T cells in Susac syndrome (dated by TCRdb to between 2018 and 2021). A note on the overall study: Repertoire sequencing was used to test whether CD8+ T cell activation and differentiation in Susac syndrome was antigen driven. CD8+ T cell repertoire clonality was compared between 11 to 12 healthy donors, approximately 14 Susac syndrome patients and fewer than 19 multiple sclerosis patients. Broad study findings and their caveats: The TCR sequencing and HLA analysis was acknowledged to have included a relatively small number of individuals.

Peripheral blood CD8+ and CD4+ T cells from healthy donors, Susac syndrome patients and multiple sclerosis patients were profiled by high-throughput TCR beta sequencing. Healthy donors were included as age- and sex-matched controls. Bulk CD8+ and CD4+ T cells were purified by magnetic negative isolation, while CD8+ TEMRA cells were enriched using FACS. Blood was drawn into EDTA tubes, processed within 24 hours, and PBMCs were isolated by density gradient centrifugation. PBMCs intended for TCR sequencing were cryopreserved in liquid nitrogen and were subsequently thawed in a 37 degrees C water bath. The sorted or isolated CD4+, CD8+ and CD8+ TEMRA cells reached a purity of at least 90%. Notes on this clonotype: It lacks a known antigen. Base qualities are not at hand, and no much larger clone is one base apart.

RNA was extracted using the RNeasy kit, and 0.5 to 1 microgram was reverse transcribed with random hexamers. The immunoSEQ multiplex PCR assay, which covers 54 Vbeta and 13 Jbeta segments, was used to amplify TCR beta CDR3 regions. To correct PCR amplification bias, a synthetic template baseline was used for both primer optimization and computational correction. Per the authors' processing: Reads were annotated to V, D and J genes according to IMGT and were analyzed with immunoSEQ Analyzer, with only productive sequences retained. Clonality was computed as one minus Shannon entropy normalized by log2 of the number of productive unique sequences. For each patient and control, public and private clones were evaluated within the 100 most prevalent clones. Clones were defined as Susac-specific when absent from the healthy and MS cohorts, from about 1,100 published viral clones and from other ImmuneACCESS disease sequences. TCRdb reran the public reads through fastp at Q25 and MiXCR, keeping productive beta chains. Here each entry gathers all rows of one CDR3 protein and keeps the most common genes and DNA. The V and J calls and clone size are TCRdb's, not the authors'. This sample has roughly 50,000 distinct CDR3 sequences in its table, and roughly 93% of those were observed once. More than 0.45% of the sample belongs to the ten largest clones.

The CDR3 covers 15 residues, taking in both the cysteine and the phenylalanine. Of the read, only the CDR3 DNA is kept; its 45 bases are in frame from base 1. In the germline V gene (reference sequence), CDR1 corresponds to MNHNY and CDR2 to SVGAGI. V trim: 6 bases; J trim: 0 bases; unmatched bases: 8. This receptor was obtained from a human donor in good health. The chain links TRBV6-6 with TRBJ2-7; the central 7 bases match TRBD2. Material for sequencing was CD8+ T cells from PBMCs. At the DNA level, the sequence is TGTGCCAGCAGCGGGGCTAGCGGCCTCTCCTACGAGCAGTACTTC. Translation gives CASSGASGLSYEQYF.